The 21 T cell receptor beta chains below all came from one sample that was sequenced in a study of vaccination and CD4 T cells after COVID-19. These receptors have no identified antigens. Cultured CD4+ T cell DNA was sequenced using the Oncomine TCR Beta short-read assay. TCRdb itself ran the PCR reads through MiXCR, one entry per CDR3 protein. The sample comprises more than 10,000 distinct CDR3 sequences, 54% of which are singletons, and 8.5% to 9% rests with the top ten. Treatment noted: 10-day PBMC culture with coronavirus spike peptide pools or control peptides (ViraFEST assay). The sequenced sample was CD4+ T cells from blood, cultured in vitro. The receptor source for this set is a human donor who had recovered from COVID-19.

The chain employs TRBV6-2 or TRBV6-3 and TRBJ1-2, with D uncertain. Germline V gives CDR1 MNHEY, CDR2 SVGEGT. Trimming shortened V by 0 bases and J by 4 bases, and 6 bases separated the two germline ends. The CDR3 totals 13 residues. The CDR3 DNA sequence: TGTGCCAGCAGTTACTCCGGTATCTATGGCTACACCTTC. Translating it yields CASSYSGIYGYTF.

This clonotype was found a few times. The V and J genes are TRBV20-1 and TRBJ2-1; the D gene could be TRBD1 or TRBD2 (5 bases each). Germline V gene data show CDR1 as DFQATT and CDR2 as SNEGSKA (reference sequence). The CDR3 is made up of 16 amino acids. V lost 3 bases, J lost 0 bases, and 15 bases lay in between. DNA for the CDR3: TGCAGTGCTAGTATCTGGGGGACGTTCTCCTACAATGAGCAGTTCTTC. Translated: CSASIWGTFSYNEQFF.

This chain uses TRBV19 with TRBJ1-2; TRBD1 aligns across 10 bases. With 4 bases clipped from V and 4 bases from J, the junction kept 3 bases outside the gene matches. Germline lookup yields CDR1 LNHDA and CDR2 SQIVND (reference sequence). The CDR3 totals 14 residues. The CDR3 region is CASSTGTGVYGYTF. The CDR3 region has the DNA TGTGCCAGTAGTACGGGGACAGGGGTCTATGGCTACACCTTC.

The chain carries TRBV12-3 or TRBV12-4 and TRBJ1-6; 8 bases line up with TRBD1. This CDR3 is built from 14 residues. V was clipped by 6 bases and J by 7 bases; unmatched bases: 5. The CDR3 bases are TGTGCCAGCAGCCTTGGGACAGGCAATTCACCCCTCCACTTT. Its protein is CASSLGTGNSPLHF.

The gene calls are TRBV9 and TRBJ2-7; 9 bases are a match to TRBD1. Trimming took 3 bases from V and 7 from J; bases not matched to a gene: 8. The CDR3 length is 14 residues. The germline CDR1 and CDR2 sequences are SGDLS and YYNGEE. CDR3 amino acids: CASSADYRGREQYF. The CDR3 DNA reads TGTGCCAGCAGCGCCGACTACAGGGGGCGGGAGCAGTACTTC. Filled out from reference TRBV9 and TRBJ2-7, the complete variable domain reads DSGVTQTPKHLITATGQRVTLRCSPRSGDLSVYWYQQSLDQGLQFLIQYYNGEERAKGNILERFSAQQFPDLHSELNLSSLELGDSALYFCASSADYRGREQYFGPGTRLTVT.

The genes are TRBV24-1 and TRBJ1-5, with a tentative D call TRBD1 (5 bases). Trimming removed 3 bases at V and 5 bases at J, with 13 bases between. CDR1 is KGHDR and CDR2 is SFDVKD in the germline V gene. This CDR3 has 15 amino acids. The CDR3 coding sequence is TGTGCCACCAGTGATCCGAGCATAGGGGATCAGCCCCAGCATTTT. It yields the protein CATSDPSIGDQPQHF.

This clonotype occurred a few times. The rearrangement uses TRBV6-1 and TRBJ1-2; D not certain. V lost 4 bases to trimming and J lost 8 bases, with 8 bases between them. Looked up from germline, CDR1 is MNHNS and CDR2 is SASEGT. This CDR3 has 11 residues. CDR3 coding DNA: TGTGCCAGCAGTGCCCTCCGGGGCTACACCTTC. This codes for CASSALRGYTF.

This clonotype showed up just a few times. The CDR3 reads CASSEASGGNTIYF. DNA for the CDR3: TGTGCCAGCAGTGAAGCGTCGGGGGGAAACACCATATATTTT. V and J are TRBV2 and TRBJ1-3; no clear D. Germline CDR1 is SNHLY and CDR2 is FYNNEI. CDR3 length equals 14 residues. V was trimmed by 0 bases and J by 4 bases, leaving 7 bases between them.

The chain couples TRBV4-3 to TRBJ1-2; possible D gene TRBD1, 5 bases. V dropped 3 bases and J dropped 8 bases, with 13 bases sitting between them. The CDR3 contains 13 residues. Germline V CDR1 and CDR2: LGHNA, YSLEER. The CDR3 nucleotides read TGCGCCAGCAGCCACAGCGGAGGGGACGGCTACACCTTC. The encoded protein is CASSHSGGDGYTF.

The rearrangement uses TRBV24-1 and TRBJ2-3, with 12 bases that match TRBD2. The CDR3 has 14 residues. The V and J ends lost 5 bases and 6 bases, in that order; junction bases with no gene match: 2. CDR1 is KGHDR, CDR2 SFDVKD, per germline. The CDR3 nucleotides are TGTGCCACCAGTGCTAGCGGGGGGGCGGATACGCAGTATTTT. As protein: CATSASGGADTQYF.

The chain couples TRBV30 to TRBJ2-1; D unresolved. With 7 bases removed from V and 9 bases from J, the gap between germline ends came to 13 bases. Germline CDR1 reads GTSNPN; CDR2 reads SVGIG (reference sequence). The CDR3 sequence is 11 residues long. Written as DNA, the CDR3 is TGTGCCTCCAATTTAGGGCGTGAGCAGTTCTTC. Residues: CASNLGREQFF.

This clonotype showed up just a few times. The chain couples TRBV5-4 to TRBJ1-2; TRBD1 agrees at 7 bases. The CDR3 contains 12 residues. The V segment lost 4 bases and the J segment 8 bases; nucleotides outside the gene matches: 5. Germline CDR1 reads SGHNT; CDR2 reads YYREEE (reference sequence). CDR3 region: CASSMDRYGYTF. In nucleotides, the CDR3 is TGTGCCAGCAGCATGGACAGGTACGGCTACACCTTC.

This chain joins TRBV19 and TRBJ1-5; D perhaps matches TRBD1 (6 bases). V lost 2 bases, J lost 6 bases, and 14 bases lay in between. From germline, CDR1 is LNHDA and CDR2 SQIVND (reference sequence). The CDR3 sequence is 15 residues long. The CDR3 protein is CASSIKDRFSQPQHF. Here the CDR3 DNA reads TGTGCCAGTAGTATAAAGGACAGATTCAGTCAGCCCCAGCATTTT. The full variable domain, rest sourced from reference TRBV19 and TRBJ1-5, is DGGITQSPKYLFRKEGQNVTLSCEQNLNHDAMYWYRQDPGQGLRLIYYSQIVNDFQKGDIAEGYSVSREKKESFPLTVTSAQKNPTAFYLCASSIKDRFSQPQHFGDGTRLSIL.

The CDR3 DNA reads as TGTGCCAGCAGTTTACATCCTAGCGGGGTGAGGGAGACCCAGTACTTC. Protein: CASSLHPSGVRETQYF. V usage is TRBV12-3 or TRBV12-4 and J usage is TRBJ2-5; 9 bases map to TRBD2. V shed 2 bases and J 5 bases; nucleotides not matched to a gene: 9. CDR3 size: 16 residues.

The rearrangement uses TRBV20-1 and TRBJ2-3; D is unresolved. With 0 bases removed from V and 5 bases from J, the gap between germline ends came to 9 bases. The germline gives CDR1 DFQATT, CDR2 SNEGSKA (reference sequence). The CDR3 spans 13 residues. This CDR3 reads CSARENRGDTQYF. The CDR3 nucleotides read TGCAGTGCTAGAGAGAATAGAGGAGATACGCAGTATTTT.

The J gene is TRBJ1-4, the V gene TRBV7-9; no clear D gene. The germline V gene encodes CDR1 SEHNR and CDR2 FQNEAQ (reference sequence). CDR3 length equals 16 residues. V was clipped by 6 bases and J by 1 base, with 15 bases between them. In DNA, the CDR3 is TGTGCCAGCAGTAGCGACACGGGCAAAACTAATGAAAAACTGTTTTTT. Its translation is CASSSDTGKTNEKLFF.

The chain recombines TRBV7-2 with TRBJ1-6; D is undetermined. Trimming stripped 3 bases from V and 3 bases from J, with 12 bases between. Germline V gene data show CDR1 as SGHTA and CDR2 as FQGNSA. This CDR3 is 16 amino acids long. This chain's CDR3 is CASSFQPTGYNSPLHF. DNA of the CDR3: TGTGCCAGCAGCTTCCAACCGACGGGCTATAATTCACCCCTCCACTTT.

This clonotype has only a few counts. The CDR3 sequence: CASLNFGANTEAFF. CDR3 sequence (DNA): TGTGCCAGTCTTAACTTTGGGGCGAACACTGAAGCTTTCTTT. This chain uses TRBV19 with TRBJ1-1; maybe TRBD1 (5 bases). V gave up 8 bases and J gave up 1 base, with 14 bases separating them. The CDR3 is 14 residues long. Per germline, CDR1 LNHDA and CDR2 SQIVND (reference sequence). The whole variable domain, filled in from reference TRBV19 and TRBJ1-1, reads DGGITQSPKYLFRKEGQNVTLSCEQNLNHDAMYWYRQDPGQGLRLIYYSQIVNDFQKGDIAEGYSVSREKKESFPLTVTSAQKNPTAFYLCASLNFGANTEAFFGQGTRLTVV.

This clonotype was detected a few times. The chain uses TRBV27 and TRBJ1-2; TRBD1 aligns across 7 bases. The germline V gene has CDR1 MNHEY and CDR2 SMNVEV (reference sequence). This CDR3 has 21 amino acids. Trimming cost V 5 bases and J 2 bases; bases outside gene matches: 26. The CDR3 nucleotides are TGTGCCAGCAGTCACACCATAACCTCCAGGGGGAATATCGGTGGGAACTATGGCTACACCTTC. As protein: CASSHTITSRGNIGGNYGYTF.

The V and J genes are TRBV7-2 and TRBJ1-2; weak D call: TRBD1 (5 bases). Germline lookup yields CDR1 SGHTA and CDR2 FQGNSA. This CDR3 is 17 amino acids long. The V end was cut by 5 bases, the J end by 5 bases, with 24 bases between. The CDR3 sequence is CASSPSVGIRQTYGYTF. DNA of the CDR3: TGTGCCAGCAGCCCCTCTGTAGGGATTAGACAGACATATGGCTACACCTTC.

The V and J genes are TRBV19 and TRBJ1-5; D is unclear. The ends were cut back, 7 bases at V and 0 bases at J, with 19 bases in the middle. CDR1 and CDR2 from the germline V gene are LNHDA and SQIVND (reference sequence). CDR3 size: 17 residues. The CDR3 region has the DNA TGTGCCAGTAAAGGTCAGACCACGAGGGATAGCAATCAGCCCCAGCATTTT. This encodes CASKGQTTRDSNQPQHF.